Reported below is one TCR beta chain. Its antigen is not identified. The sample belongs to a study of shared clonotypes between healthy human individuals. Whole-study findings and limits: Naive CD4 clonotypes overlapped across a few donors at 4.5% to 5.5%.

Clones were read by immunoSEQ multiplex PCR, and TCRdb kept only the in-frame ones, dropping some. In the table there are approximately 2.5 million clones, 93% of which are singletons. Naive CD45RA+ and memory CD45RA-negative subsets were split from CD4+ cells. This TCR was sampled from a man younger than 30 in good health. Some clones in this sample may be carry-over from other donors' samples. The sequenced sample consisted of naive CD4+ T cells from PBMCs. This sample's subset: CD45RA+ positively selected.

This CDR3 reads CSGAVRYGYTF. The CDR3 DNA sequence: TGCAGTGGAGCAGTGCGCTATGGCTACACCTTC. This sequence joins TRBV20-1 and TRBJ1-2; D is uncertain. V lost 7 bases and J lost 4, with 10 bases in between. Germline V gives CDR1 DFQATT, CDR2 SNEGSKA (reference sequence). CDR3 length equals 11 residues.